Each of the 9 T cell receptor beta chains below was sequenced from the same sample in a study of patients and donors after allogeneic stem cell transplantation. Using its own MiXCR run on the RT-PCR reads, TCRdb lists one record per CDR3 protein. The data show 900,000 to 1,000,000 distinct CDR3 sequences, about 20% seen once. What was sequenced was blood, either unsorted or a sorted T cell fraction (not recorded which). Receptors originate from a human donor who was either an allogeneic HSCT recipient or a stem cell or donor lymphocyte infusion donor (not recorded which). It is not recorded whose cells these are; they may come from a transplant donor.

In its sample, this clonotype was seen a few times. CDR3 sequence: CSVQPTRNQPQHF. In nucleotides, the CDR3 is TGCAGCGTTCAACCGACAAGGAATCAGCCCCAGCATTTT. This rearrangement joins TRBV29-1 to TRBJ1-5; D is undetermined. The ends were cut back, 5 bases at V and 4 bases at J, with 12 bases in the middle. Germline lookup yields CDR1 SQVTM and CDR2 ANQGSEA. This CDR3 is built from 13 residues.

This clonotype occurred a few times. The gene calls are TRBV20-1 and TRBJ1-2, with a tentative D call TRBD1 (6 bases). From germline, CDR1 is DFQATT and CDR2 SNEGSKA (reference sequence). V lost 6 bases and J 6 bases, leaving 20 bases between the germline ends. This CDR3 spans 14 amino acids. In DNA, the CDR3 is TGCAGTGCCAGACAGGTGGTCCAGGAAAATGGCTACACCTTC. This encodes CSARQVVQENGYTF.

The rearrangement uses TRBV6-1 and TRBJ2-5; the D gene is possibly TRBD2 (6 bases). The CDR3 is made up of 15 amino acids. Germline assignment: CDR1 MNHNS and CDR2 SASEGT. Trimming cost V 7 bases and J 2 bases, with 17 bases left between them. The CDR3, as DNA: TGTGCCAGCATACCTTCTACCGGGACTCAAGAGACCCAGTACTTC. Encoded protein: CASIPSTGTQETQYF.

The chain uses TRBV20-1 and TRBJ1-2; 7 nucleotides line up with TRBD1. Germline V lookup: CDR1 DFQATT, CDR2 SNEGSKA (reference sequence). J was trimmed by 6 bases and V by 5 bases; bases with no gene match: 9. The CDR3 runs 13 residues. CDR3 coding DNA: TGCAGTGCTGGGGGGGGTAGGGGGCATGGCTACACCTTC. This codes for CSAGGGRGHGYTF.

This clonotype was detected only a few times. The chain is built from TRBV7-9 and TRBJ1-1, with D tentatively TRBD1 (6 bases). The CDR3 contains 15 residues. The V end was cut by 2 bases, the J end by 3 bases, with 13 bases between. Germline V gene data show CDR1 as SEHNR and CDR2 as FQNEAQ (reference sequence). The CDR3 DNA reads TGTGCCAGCAGCTTACATCCGGGGGCCGACACTGAAGCTTTCTTT. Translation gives CASSLHPGADTEAFF. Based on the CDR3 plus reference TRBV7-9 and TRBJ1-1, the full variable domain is DTGVSQNPRHKITKRGQNVTFRCDPISEHNRLYWYRQTLGQGPEFLTYFQNEAQLEKSRLLSDRFSAERPKGSFSTLEIQRTEQGDSAMYLCASSLHPGADTEAFFGQGTRLTVV.

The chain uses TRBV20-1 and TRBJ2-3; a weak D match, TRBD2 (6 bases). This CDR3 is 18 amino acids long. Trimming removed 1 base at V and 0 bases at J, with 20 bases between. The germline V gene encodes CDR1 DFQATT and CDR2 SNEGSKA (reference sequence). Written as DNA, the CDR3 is TGCAGTGCTAGAGGTGGGCGGACGGGGGATAAGAGCACAGATACGCAGTATTTT. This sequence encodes CSARGGRTGDKSTDTQYF.

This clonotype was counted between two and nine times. CDR3 region: CASSQGDRGKTGELFF. The CDR3 DNA reads TGCGCCAGCAGCCAAGGGGACAGGGGAAAAACCGGGGAGCTGTTTTTT. This chain links TRBV4-3 with TRBJ2-2, with 10 bases lining up with TRBD1. The ends lost 1 base at V and 5 bases at J; junction bases unmatched: 4. CDR3 length equals 16 residues. The germline V gene encodes CDR1 LGHNA and CDR2 YSLEER.

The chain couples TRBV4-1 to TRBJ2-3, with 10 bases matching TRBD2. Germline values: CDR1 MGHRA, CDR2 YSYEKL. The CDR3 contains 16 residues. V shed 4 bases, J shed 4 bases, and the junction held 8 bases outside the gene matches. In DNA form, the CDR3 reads TGCGCCAGCAGCCCCCTGGTGACTAGCGGGTCAGATACGCAGTATTTT. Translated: CASSPLVTSGSDTQYF.

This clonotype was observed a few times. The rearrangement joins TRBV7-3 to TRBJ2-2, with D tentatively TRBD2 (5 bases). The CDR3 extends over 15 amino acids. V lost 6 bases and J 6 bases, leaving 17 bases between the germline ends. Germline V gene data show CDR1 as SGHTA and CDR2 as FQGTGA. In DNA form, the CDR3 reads TGTGCCAGCAGTCCTAGGGCTAGCTTGGCCGGGGAGCTGTTTTTT. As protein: CASSPRASLAGELFF.